This T cell receptor (beta chain) comes out of a study of monozygotic twins with cystic fibrosis. The repertoire was sequenced with immunoSEQ multiplex PCR; TCRdb's copy has only in-frame clones and lacks some. The repertoire holds fewer than 30,000 clones, with 85% as singletons. Trimming removed 2 bases at V and 3 bases at J, with 8 bases between. There are 14 residues in the CDR3. Germline lookup yields CDR1 LNHDA and CDR2 SQIVND (reference sequence). This clonotype was obtained from a girl aged 2 to 10 with cystic fibrosis. The chain carries TRBV19 and TRBJ1-3; D might be TRBD1 (5 bases). Sequencing input: blood. This CDR3 is CASSITGFGNTIYF. Written as DNA, the CDR3 is TGTGCCAGTAGTATAACAGGCTTTGGAAACACCATATATTTT.